Sequencing of this TCR beta chain was carried out in a study of T-cell memory formation after mild COVID-19. In the study overall: Across donors, TCR clusters were largely donor specific. General study results and limits: The study found contracting CD4+ clones mainly in CM and EM and contracting CD8+ clones in EMRA.

The CDR3 is 16 amino acids. V dropped 5 bases and J dropped 2 bases, with 19 bases sitting between them. CDR1 and CDR2 (germline): SGHKS, YYEKEE (reference sequence). The table lists this clonotype with a few counts. The antigen is unknown. TCRdb redid the calling of the 5' RACE reads with MiXCR, one entry per CDR3 protein. The data show nearly 200,000 distinct CDR3 sequences, approximately 20% seen once. The clonotype originates from an adult woman who had mild COVID-19 (a few samples of this study predate the infection). Cell type and time point are not known. The chain combines TRBV5-5 with TRBJ1-2; maybe TRBD1 (5 bases). Sequencing was done on a sample of PBMCs or a T cell subset sorted from them (not recorded which). The CDR3 nucleotides read TGTGCCAGCAGTCCATTGGGTACAGGTGGGAACTATGGCTACACCTTC. Protein product: CASSPLGTGGNYGYTF.